A selection of T cell receptor beta chains follows, all from one sample in a study of Ad26.COV2.S vaccination and SARS-CoV-2 variants. The table came from immunoSEQ multiplex PCR; TCRdb's copy has only in-frame clones and leaves some out. The table has around 300,000 clones, around 88% seen once. This specimen was peripheral blood, taken in a trial of Ad26.COV2.S vaccine versus placebo. The receptor source for this set is a person between 18 and 60 years old who received the Ad26.COV2.S COVID-19 vaccine or a placebo. CDR3s include the opening cysteine and the closing phenylalanine or tryptophan. Fields, in order: clone size, V gene, J gene, D gene, CDR3 length, CDR3 DNA, CDR3 protein. D genes are given only for firm matches. Clone size, where shown, is once, few, many, or a class for clones that have expanded.

.	TRBV10-3	TRBJ1-1	.	13	TGTGCCATCAGCCGGGAGGTACCAATTGAAGCTTTCTTT	CAISREVPIEAFF
once	TRBV7-9	TRBJ2-7	.	16	TGTGCCAGCAGTTTAATAGGGGCCAAGGAGATCTACGAGCAGTACTTC	CASSLIGAKEIYEQYF
.	TRBV19	TRBJ1-2	TRBD1	13	TGTGCCAGTAGTATTGTACAGGGGGTTGGCTACACCTTC	CASSIVQGVGYTF
.	TRBV7-8	TRBJ2-7	.	13	TGTGCCAGCAGCTTAGCGACGCGTTACGAGCAGTACTTC	CASSLATRYEQYF
.	TRBV3-1/TRBV3-2	TRBJ2-5	.	18	TGTGCCAGCAGCCAAGATGAGAAGGGTCACAGGGATCGGGAGACCCAGTACTTC	CASSQDEKGHRDRETQYF
.	TRBV5-6	TRBJ2-5	.	14	TGTGCCAGCAGCTTGGCCAGGGGTGCGGAGACCCAGTACTTC	CASSLARGAETQYF
once	TRBV24-1	TRBJ2-2	.	12	TGTGCCACCCGCGAAAACACCGGGGAGCTGTTTTTT	CATRENTGELFF
few	TRBV18	TRBJ1-4	.	15	TGTGCCAGCTCACCACTAAGAGGAGCCGGGGAAAAACTGTTTTTT	CASSPLRGAGEKLFF
.	TRBV7-6	TRBJ2-7	.	16	TGTGCCAGCAGCGTACCCTCATTGGGGTTTGGGTACGAGCAGTACTTC	CASSVPSLGFGYEQYF
.	TRBV6-1	TRBJ1-6	.	13	TGTGCCAGCAGTGACCACCTCAATTCACCCCTCCACTTT	CASSDHLNSPLHF
few	TRBV10-1	TRBJ2-7	.	12	TGCGCCAGCAGTAGTACTTCCTACGAGCAGTACTTC	CASSSTSYEQYF
once	TRBV2	TRBJ1-1	.	15	TGTGCCAGCAGAGAGGATATAGGGATGAACACTGAAGCTTTCTTT	CASREDIGMNTEAFF
few	TRBV10-3	TRBJ2-3	.	13	TGTGCCATCAGTGAGTCCCCCACAGATACGCAGTATTTT	CAISESPTDTQYF
.	TRBV7-2	TRBJ1-2	.	12	TGTGCCAGCAGCCCGGGACCTTATGGCTACACCTTC	CASSPGPYGYTF
.	TRBV7-8	TRBJ1-1	.	16	TGTGCCAGCAGCCCTGGCACAGGACGTTTGAACACTGAAGCTTTCTTT	CASSPGTGRLNTEAFF
once	TRBV4-3	TRBJ2-7	.	15	TGCGCCAGCAGCCAAGATCGGAGCAGTACCTACGAGCAGTACTTC	CASSQDRSSTYEQYF
.	TRBV25-1	TRBJ2-1	.	11	TGTGCCAGCAGTGCGGGGCGTGAGCAGTTCTTC	CASSAGREQFF
once	TRBV7-2	TRBJ2-3	.	14	TGTGCCAGCAGCTTCGGAGTTTTTCCAGATACGCAGTATTTT	CASSFGVFPDTQYF
.	TRBV19	TRBJ2-3	.	13	TGTGCCAGTAGCCAGGCTGGCTCAGATACGCAGTATTTT	CASSQAGSDTQYF
.	TRBV2	TRBJ2-7	TRBD1	13	TGTGCCAGCAGTGCACAGGGGAAGTACGAGCAGTACTTC	CASSAQGKYEQYF
.	TRBV18	TRBJ1-2	.	15	TGTGCCAGCTCACCACGTGCAGGGTTAAACTATGGCTACACCTTC	CASSPRAGLNYGYTF
.	TRBV5-1	TRBJ2-7	TRBD2	15	TGCGCCAGCAGCTTGGGGCTAGCGGGAGTCGACGAGCAGTACTTC	CASSLGLAGVDEQYF
.	TRBV19	TRBJ2-7	TRBD1	16	TGTGCCAGTACCCCAGGGGGCGCAGACGCCCATGACGAGCAGTACTTC	CASTPGGADAHDEQYF
.	TRBV28	TRBJ2-7	TRBD1	14	TGTGCCAGCAGTTGGGGGACAGGGAACTACGAGCAGTACTTC	CASSWGTGNYEQYF
once	TRBV7-3	TRBJ2-1	.	15	TGTGCCAGCAGCTTAGGTGGATTTCTCGGGGATGAGCAGTTCTTC	CASSLGGFLGDEQFF
.	TRBV4-2	TRBJ1-1	TRBD1	16	TGTGCCAGCAGCCAGGACAAACAGGGGTCGAACACTGAAGCTTTCTTT	CASSQDKQGSNTEAFF
once	TRBV29-1	TRBJ2-2	.	14	TGCAGCGTCTCCCACCAAGCTAGGACCGGGGAGCTGTTTTTT	CSVSHQARTGELFF
.	TRBV5-1	TRBJ2-3	.	13	TGCGCCAGCAGCTTCTCGGTGATCGATACGCAGTATTTT	CASSFSVIDTQYF
.	TRBV3-1/TRBV3-2	TRBJ2-3	.	16	TGTGCCAGCAGCCAAGAGGTCGGAGCGAGGGCAGATACGCAGTATTTT	CASSQEVGARADTQYF
few	TRBV7-9	TRBJ1-5	TRBD1	18	TGTGCCAGCAGCTTAGGAGGGACAGGGGTTGGGCGCAATCAGCCCCAGCATTTT	CASSLGGTGVGRNQPQHF
.	TRBV6-2/TRBV6-3	TRBJ2-2	.	12	TGTGCCAGCAGTTTATACACCGGGGAGCTGTTTTTT	CASSLYTGELFF
.	TRBV4-1	TRBJ2-1	TRBD1	20	TGCGCCAGCAGCCACCGTGGACAGGGATGGGGGGACCCATCCTACAATGAGCAGTTCTTC	CASSHRGQGWGDPSYNEQFF
once	TRBV5-5	TRBJ2-1	TRBD2	15	TGTGCCAGCAGCTCCGGGGAGGGGATCCCCAATGAGCAGTTCTTC	CASSSGEGIPNEQFF
.	TRBV6-2/TRBV6-3	TRBJ1-2	.	17	TGTGCCAGCAGCCGGTACCTGGACAGCCATCGGGTCTATGGCTACACCTTC	CASSRYLDSHRVYGYTF
.	TRBV28	TRBJ1-2	.	13	TGTGCCAGCAGGGAGACGAGTAATTATGGCTACACCTTC	CASRETSNYGYTF
.	TRBV9	TRBJ2-7	.	14	TGTGCCAGCAGCCCCACCGGGGCAACCTACGAGCAGTACTTC	CASSPTGATYEQYF
.	TRBV19	TRBJ2-1	TRBD2	17	TGTGCCAGTAGTATAGGGACTAGCGGGAGATCTAGGGATGAGCAGTTCTTC	CASSIGTSGRSRDEQFF
.	TRBV7-8	TRBJ2-1	.	14	TGTGCCAGCAGCCCTTTACGTCCAGACAATGAGCAGTTCTTC	CASSPLRPDNEQFF
.	TRBV29-1	TRBJ1-2	.	12	TGCAGCGTCCGGGGGGCAGGTTTTGGCTACACCTTC	CSVRGAGFGYTF
.	TRBV7-2	TRBJ1-4	TRBD1	15	TGTGCCAGCAGCTACCAGACAGGGGGTTATGAAAAACTGTTTTTT	CASSYQTGGYEKLFF
.	TRBV6-6	TRBJ2-7	.	12	TGTGCCAGCAGTCCAGGTTTATACGAGCAGTACTTC	CASSPGLYEQYF
.	TRBV7-2	TRBJ1-2	TRBD1	14	TGTGCCAGCAGCTTAGGACAGGGCCACTATGGCTACACCTTC	CASSLGQGHYGYTF
.	TRBV4-1	TRBJ2-5	TRBD2	16	TGCGCCAGCAGCCAAGTGGGGACTAGCGGCCAAGAGACCCAGTACTTC	CASSQVGTSGQETQYF
.	TRBV10-3	TRBJ2-1	TRBD1	13	TGTGCCATCAGCGACAGGGTGGGGAATGAGCAGTTCTTC	CAISDRVGNEQFF
.	TRBV5-1	TRBJ1-2	.	13	TGCGCCAGCAGCTTGGCGGGAGACTATGGCTACACCTTC	CASSLAGDYGYTF
.	TRBV7-2	TRBJ2-1	.	14	TGTGCCAGCAGCTTAGGAAGCTTCACTAATGAGCAGTTCTTC	CASSLGSFTNEQFF
few	TRBV2	TRBJ2-3	.	11	TGTGCCAGCATAGAAACAGATACGCAGTATTTT	CASIETDTQYF
.	TRBV2	TRBJ2-1	TRBD2	14	TGTGCCAGCAGTAGCGGGAGCTCCTACAATGAGCAGTTCTTC	CASSSGSSYNEQFF
.	TRBV4-3	TRBJ1-3	.	17	TGCGCCAGCAGCCAAGATCACGGGGGGGCTTCTGGAAACACCATATATTTT	CASSQDHGGASGNTIYF
.	TRBV5-1	TRBJ2-7	TRBD1	18	TGCGCCAGCAGCTTGGGTGGGACAGGGTCAATCCTTTCCTACGAGCAGTACTTC	CASSLGGTGSILSYEQYF
.	TRBV25-1	TRBJ1-2	.	14	TGTGCCAGCACCGGACCCAATCGTAACTATGGCTACACCTTC	CASTGPNRNYGYTF